Below are 27 T cell receptor beta chains sequenced from a single sample in a study of breast tumors, draining lymph nodes, adjacent tissues. TCRdb processed the multiplex PCR reads anew with MiXCR; each CDR3 protein has one entry. The sample consists of about 230,000 distinct CDR3 sequences, about 34% of them appearing once. Breast cancer patients provided tissue from their axillary draining lymph nodes. The specimen sequenced was axillary lymph node tissue. The receptors come from a female donor with breast cancer. Some clones in this sample may be carry-over from other donors' samples.

This clonotype was seen at least ten times. The chain employs TRBV2 and TRBJ1-2; D remains unclear. Germline V gives CDR1 SNHLY, CDR2 FYNNEI. Deletions cut 3 bases from V and 5 bases from J, with 16 bases between. This CDR3 region has 15 residues. The CDR3 nucleotides are TGTGCCAGCAGTGATCGTCGCCCCGGAGAGTATGGCTACACCTTC. Encoded protein: CASSDRRPGEYGYTF. Full variable domain (outside the CDR3, taken from reference TRBV2 and TRBJ1-2): EPEVTQTPSHQVTQMGQEVILRCVPISNHLYFYWYRQILGQKVEFLVSFYNNEISEKSEIFDDQFSVERPDGSNFTLKIRSTKLEDSAMYFCASSDRRPGEYGYTFGSGTRLTVV.

In regard to this clonotype: One end of the junction does not line up with germline, which may come from a read error. The CDR3 protein is CASSSTSGGRETQYF. The CDR3 DNA is TGCGCCAGCAGCTCCACTAGCGGGGGAAGAGAGACCCAGTACTTC. The gene calls are TRBV9 and TRBJ2-5; 11 positions agree with TRBD2. The CDR3 has 15 residues. Germline V gene lookup returns CDR1 SGDLS and CDR2 YYNGEE.

This clonotype was counted many times. V usage is TRBV7-2 and J usage is TRBJ1-3; D is uncertain. V was trimmed by 5 bases and J by 0 bases, leaving 14 bases between them. The CDR3 is made up of 16 amino acids. CDR1 and CDR2 (germline): SGHTA, FQGNSA. As DNA, the CDR3 is TGTGCCAGCAGCCCCCGAGAGGTAATCTCTGGAAACACCATATATTTT. Its translation: CASSPREVISGNTIYF.

This clonotype was detected only once. The CDR3 region is CSARDGTTGELFF. As DNA, the CDR3 is TGCAGTGCTAGAGACGGTACCACCGGGGAGCTGTTTTTT. The chain has TRBV20-1 and TRBJ2-2, with D uncertain. The CDR3 runs 13 residues. With 0 bases removed from V and 4 bases from J, the gap between germline ends came to 6 bases. Germline-derived CDR1 and CDR2 are DFQATT and SNEGSKA (reference sequence).

Ten or more counts support this clonotype. The V gene is TRBV29-1, the J gene TRBJ1-5, with TRBD1 as a possible D gene (6 bases). Between the trimmed V and J ends, which lost 4 bases and 5 bases, there was a span of 12 bases. Germline CDR1 reads SQVTM; CDR2 reads ANQGSEA. The CDR3 totals 13 residues. The CDR3 sequence is CSVAQGRDQPQHF. The CDR3 coding sequence is TGCAGCGTTGCCCAGGGGCGGGATCAGCCCCAGCATTTT.

On this clonotype itself: A much larger clone is a single base away; this may be a read error. The chain is built from TRBV20-1 and TRBJ2-7; no reliable D call. The CDR3 contains 13 residues. Germline values: CDR1 DFQATT, CDR2 SNEGSKA (reference sequence). CDR3 bases: TGCAGTGCCATGCCTGACGGCTCCTACGCGCAGTACTTC. Its protein product is CSAMPDGSYAQYF.

This clonotype has at least ten counts. The chain carries TRBV3-1 and TRBJ1-2; D gene ambiguous. Trimming shortened V by 6 bases and J by 0 bases, and 20 bases separated the two germline ends. The germline V gene has CDR1 LGHDT and CDR2 YNNKEL (reference sequence). The CDR3 runs 17 residues. CDR3 sequence reads: CASRAGGSGAANYGYTF. The CDR3 DNA follows: TGTGCCAGCAGGGCAGGAGGGTCAGGAGCAGCTAACTATGGCTACACCTTC.

At least ten counts were recorded for this clonotype. The chain recombines TRBV6-6 with TRBJ1-5; the D is unclear. Germline CDR1 reads MNHNY; CDR2 reads SVGAGI (reference sequence). Trimming took 6 bases from V and 2 from J, leaving 17 bases between them. This CDR3 spans 16 amino acids. The CDR3: CASRENTNRGNQPQHF. The CDR3 nucleotides read TGTGCCAGCAGAGAGAATACAAATAGGGGCAATCAGCCCCAGCATTTT.

Turning to this clonotype: With a much larger clone just one base away, this may be a read error. This chain uses TRBV9 with TRBJ2-5; weak D call: TRBD2 (6 bases). The germline CDR1 and CDR2 sequences are SGDLS and YYNGEE. The CDR3 has 14 residues. The CDR3 nucleotides are TGTGCCAGCAGCGCCCAGGGACTTCAAGAGACCCGGTCCTTC. Protein: CASSAQGLQETRSF. The complete variable domain, with remaining parts taken from reference TRBV9 and TRBJ2-5, reads DSGVTQTPKHLITATGQRVTLRCSPRSGDLSVYWYQQSLDQGLQFLIQYYNGEERAKGNILERFSAQQFPDLHSELNLSSLELGDSALYFCASSAQGLQETRSFGPGTRLLVL.

This clonotype was found many times. This sequence joins TRBV6-5 and TRBJ2-5; D is ambiguous. The CDR3 totals 13 residues. V was trimmed by 6 bases and J by 3 bases, leaving 11 bases between them. CDR1 and CDR2 from the germline V gene are MNHEY and SVGAGI. This CDR3 reads CASRYTNKETQYF. The CDR3 DNA reads TGTGCCAGCAGGTATACTAACAAAGAGACCCAGTACTTC.

This clonotype appeared a single time. Since a much larger clone is just one base distant, this may be a read error. The V call is TRBV20-1, the J call TRBJ1-2, with D unresolved. Germline V gives CDR1 DFQATT, CDR2 SNEGSKA (reference sequence). The CDR3 loop spans 12 amino acids. The CDR3 loop is CSARTRTCGSTF. The CDR3 region has the DNA TGCAGTGCTAGGACCAGGACCTGTGGCTCCACCTTC.

This clonotype appeared many times. V gene TRBV19 combines with J gene TRBJ2-2; weak D call: TRBD1 (6 bases). This CDR3 region has 14 residues. Deletions cut 8 bases from V and 7 bases from J, with 17 bases between. Germline V gives CDR1 LNHDA, CDR2 SQIVND (reference sequence). The DNA for the CDR3 is TGTGCCAGTCGAACAGGGCTAGCCATCGGGGAGCTGTTTTTT. It translates to CASRTGLAIGELFF. The whole variable domain, filled in from reference TRBV19 and TRBJ2-2, reads DGGITQSPKYLFRKEGQNVTLSCEQNLNHDAMYWYRQDPGQGLRLIYYSQIVNDFQKGDIAEGYSVSREKKESFPLTVTSAQKNPTAFYLCASRTGLAIGELFFGEGSRLTVL.

Many counts were recorded for this clonotype. The chain carries TRBV29-1 and TRBJ2-1, with no clear D. Germline loops: CDR1 SQVTM, CDR2 ANQGSEA. The V gene lost 7 bases and the J gene lost 2 bases, with 15 bases spanning the gap. The CDR3 runs to 14 residues. Here the CDR3 reads CSDRSGVAYNEQFF. The CDR3 DNA is TGCAGCGACCGATCGGGCGTAGCCTACAATGAGCAGTTCTTC.

This clonotype came up once. The chain has TRBV15 and TRBJ1-4, with D unresolved. This CDR3 has 16 amino acids. Germline CDR1 and CDR2: LNHNV and YYDKDF (reference sequence). V shed 0 bases and J shed 4 bases, with 12 bases lying between them. CDR3: CATSRELAGGNEKLFF. CDR3 DNA sequence: TGTGCCACCAGCAGAGAACTAGCGGGAGGTAATGAAAAACTGTTTTTT.

About this clonotype itself: It is unclear where the CDR3 begins or ends on the DNA, so no DNA is shown, and the CDR3 is as TCRdb lists it. V usage is TRBV7-6 and J usage is TRBJ2-2. Termini included, the CDR3 measures 19 amino acids. Germline-derived CDR1 and CDR2 are SGHVS and FNYEAQ. The CDR3 protein is CASSFYICSATVYTGELFF.

This clonotype has at least ten counts. The V and J genes are TRBV7-3 and TRBJ2-1, with 9 nucleotides matching TRBD1. The CDR3 length is 16 residues. Germline loops: CDR1 SGHTA, CDR2 FQGTGA. The V and J ends lost 3 bases and 8 bases, in that order; junction bases with no gene match: 11. The CDR3 protein is CASSFRARQGGDEQFF. The CDR3 DNA is TGTGCCAGCAGCTTCCGAGCCCGACAGGGGGGGGATGAGCAGTTCTTC.

This clonotype was picked up many times. The chain links TRBV5-1 to TRBJ1-5, with a weak D call TRBD1 (5 bases). CDR1 is SGHRS, CDR2 YFSETQ, per germline. The germline V and J ends were trimmed by 1 base and 4 bases, with 12 bases remaining between them. The CDR3 length is 15 residues. This chain's CDR3 is CASSLSGFGNQPQHF. The CDR3, as DNA: TGCGCCAGCAGCTTGTCAGGGTTTGGAAATCAGCCCCAGCATTTT.

This clonotype appeared many times. V and J are TRBV5-1 and TRBJ2-2; weak D call: TRBD1 (5 bases). The V gene lost 4 bases and the J gene lost 7 bases, with 8 bases spanning the gap. CDR1 and CDR2 (germline): SGHRS, YFSETQ. This CDR3 region has 12 residues. CDR3 amino acids: CASSLGVGELFF. CDR3 nucleotides: TGCGCCAGCAGCCTAGGGGTCGGGGAGCTGTTTTTT.

This clonotype showed up many times. This sequence joins TRBV15 and TRBJ2-4, with D possibly being TRBD1 or TRBD2 (5 bases each). CDR1 LNHNV and CDR2 YYDKDF come from the germline V gene (reference sequence). This CDR3 has 14 residues. With 3 bases removed from V and 5 bases from J, the gap between germline ends came to 11 bases. CDR3 DNA: TGTGCCACCAGCAGGTGGGACGGAGAAAACATTCAGTACTTC. Its protein product is CATSRWDGENIQYF. The full variable domain, with the rest looked up from reference TRBV15 and TRBJ2-4, is DAMVIQNPRYQVTQFGKPVTLSCSQTLNHNVMYWYQQKSSQAPKLLFHYYDKDFNNEADTPDNFQSRRPNTSFCFLDIRSPGLGDTAMYLCATSRWDGENIQYFGAGTRLSVL.

This sequence joins TRBV12-3 or TRBV12-4 and TRBJ2-6; D is unresolved. With 11 bases removed from V and 1 base from J, the gap between germline ends came to 9 bases. The CDR3 totals 13 residues. Here the CDR3 DNA reads TGTGCCGGCTCCTCTTCTGGGGCCAACGTCCTGACTTTC. Amino acid sequence: CAGSSSGANVLTF.

In this sample, this clonotype turned up many times. Sequence at one end of the junction differs from germline and may be a read error. This rearrangement joins TRBV15 to TRBJ2-3, with D possibly matching TRBD2 (7 bases). Per the germline V gene, CDR1 is LNHNV and CDR2 is YYDKDF (reference sequence). The CDR3 has 19 residues. DNA of the CDR3: TGTGTCACCAGCAGAGGGGGTGGGGGGGCTTCAGGCAGCACAGATACGCAGTATTTT. This codes for CVTSRGGGGASGSTDTQYF.

The V call is TRBV12-5, the J call TRBJ2-3; 8 nucleotides line up with TRBD2. Germline CDR1 is LGHNT and CDR2 is FRNRAP. There are 16 residues in the CDR3. The junction had 3 bases not matched to a gene; V was cut back by 1 base and J by 0 bases. CDR3 residues: CASGLAPSGSTDTQYF. DNA of the CDR3: TGTGCTAGTGGTTTGGCTCCTAGCGGGAGCACAGATACGCAGTATTTT.

In its sample, this clonotype was seen many times. The chain combines TRBV9 with TRBJ2-2, with TRBD2 identical over 8 bases. The V segment lost 0 bases and the J segment 5 bases; nucleotides outside the gene matches: 6. The CDR3 length is 16 residues. Germline lookup yields CDR1 SGDLS and CDR2 YYNGEE. The CDR3: CASSVVAGYLTGELFF. The CDR3 nucleotides read TGTGCCAGCAGCGTAGTAGCGGGATACCTAACCGGGGAGCTGTTTTTT.

V and J are TRBV11-1 and TRBJ2-5; the D gene could be TRBD1 or TRBD2 (5 bases each). The germline V gene encodes CDR1 SGHAT and CDR2 FQDESV (reference sequence). V was trimmed by 5 bases and J by 4 bases, leaving 20 bases between them. The CDR3 extends over 16 amino acids. The CDR3, as DNA: TGTGCCAGCAGCCCAACCTTGGGACCTGGGCGAGAGACCCAGTACTTC. Translation gives CASSPTLGPGRETQYF. Full variable domain (rest looked up from reference TRBV11-1 and TRBJ2-5): EAEVAQSPRYKITEKSQAVAFWCDPISGHATLYWYRQILGQGPELLVQFQDESVVDDSQLPKDRFSAERLKGVDSTLKIQPAELGDSAMYLCASSPTLGPGRETQYFGPGTRLLVL.

J is TRBJ2-1 and V is TRBV6-5, with TRBD2 matching 8 bases. The trim removed 2 bases at V and 8 bases at J, leaving 5 bases unmatched. Looked up from germline, CDR1 is MNHEY and CDR2 is SVGAGI. The length of the CDR3 is 14 residues. Here the CDR3 reads CASSYEREYDEQFF. CDR3 sequence (DNA): TGTGCCAGCAGTTACGAGCGGGAGTATGATGAGCAGTTCTTC.

This sequence joins TRBV29-1 and TRBJ2-7; the D is unclear. Trimming pared 8 bases from V and 0 bases from J, leaving 11 bases between. This CDR3 has 12 amino acids. Germline V gene sequence: CDR1 SQVTM, CDR2 ANQGSEA. The CDR3 region has the DNA TGCAGCTTAAGACTCAACTCCTACGAGCAGTACTTC. It encodes CSLRLNSYEQYF.

This clonotype was detected a few times. A much larger clone lies a single base off, so this may be a read error. The J gene is TRBJ2-5, the V gene TRBV20-1; TRBD2 matches 7 bases. This CDR3 has 12 residues. The germline V gene has CDR1 DFQATT and CDR2 SNEGSKA (reference sequence). CDR3 amino acids: CSAALARETPYF. CDR3 sequence (DNA): TGCAGTGCTGCACTAGCGCGGGAGACCCCGTACTTC.